A selection of T cell receptor beta chains follows, all from one sample in a study of blood T cell repertoires in COVID-19. Repertoires were generated with immunoSEQ multiplex PCR, while TCRdb's copy carries only in-frame clones and drops some. The sample includes 150,000 to 200,000 clones, more than 85% seen only once; the top ten take about 2%. The source material was peripheral blood. These TCRs come from a man between 65 and 85 years old with active or convalescent COVID-19. Both conserved end residues are part of each CDR3. Each record gives: D gene, J gene, V gene, CDR3 protein, CDR3 DNA. The D gene is left open where the match is weak.

>NA|TRBJ1-2|TRBV6-5
CASSSGNQGYTF
TGTGCCAGCAGTTCGGGGAACCAGGGCTACACCTTC
>NA|TRBJ1-6|TRBV6-5
CASRSLLNSPLHF
TGTGCCAGCAGGAGTTTACTTAATTCACCCCTCCACTTT
>TRBD2|TRBJ2-1|TRBV18
CASSPRRENNEQFF
TGTGCCAGCTCACCCCGGCGGGAGAATAATGAGCAGTTCTTC
>TRBD2|TRBJ2-1|TRBV10-3
CAIRGGSGSDFGNNEQFF
TGTGCCATCAGGGGGGGAAGCGGGAGTGATTTTGGGAACAATGAGCAGTTCTTC
>NA|TRBJ1-6|TRBV3-1/TRBV3-2
CASSPLLNSPLHF
TGTGCCAGCAGCCCCCTTCTTAATTCACCCCTCCACTTT
>TRBD1|TRBJ2-3|TRBV2
CASRNRDRGSDTQYF
TGTGCCAGCAGAAACCGGGACAGGGGGTCCGATACGCAGTATTTT
>NA|TRBJ1-6|TRBV6-5
CASRWRREISPLHF
TGTGCCAGCAGGTGGCGGAGGGAGATTTCACCCCTCCACTTT
>NA|TRBJ2-5|TRBV7-2
CASSLGGGPQETQYF
TGTGCCAGCAGCTTAGGGGGGGGGCCCCAAGAGACCCAGTACTTC
>TRBD2|TRBJ2-7|TRBV10-1
CASTLLAGGSYEQYF
TGCGCCAGCACCCTACTAGCGGGGGGTTCCTACGAGCAGTACTTC
>TRBD1|TRBJ1-5|TRBV30
CAWSVGQGNQPQHF
TGTGCCTGGAGTGTCGGACAGGGGAATCAGCCCCAGCATTTT
>TRBD1|TRBJ1-2|TRBV18
CASSQTPQQGSYGYTF
TGTGCCAGCTCACAAACCCCCCAACAGGGGTCCTATGGCTACACCTTC